These 5 T cell receptor beta chains came from one sample sequenced in a study of CDR3 diversity in severe acne. One entry per CDR3 protein, called by TCRdb with MiXCR from the PCR reads. The table includes about 90,000 distinct CDR3 sequences, about 52% detected once. Sequencing was carried out using blood. Receptor source: a male donor in good health, serving as a control.

This clonotype came up a few times. This rearrangement joins TRBV16 to TRBJ1-2; TRBD1 might be the D (6 bases). V was trimmed by 4 bases and J by 3 bases, leaving 24 bases between them. Germline V gene lookup returns CDR1 KGHSY and CDR2 FQNENV. The CDR3 runs to 18 residues. The CDR3 spells CASSPLYGRGEFDYGYTF. The CDR3 DNA reads TGTGCCAGCAGCCCCCTCTACGGCAGGGGAGAGTTTGACTATGGCTACACCTTC.

This clonotype was counted between two and nine times. Relative to the germline gene, one junction end is altered; a read error may explain this. The rearrangement links TRBV7-9 to TRBJ2-7, with 9 nucleotides matching TRBD2. The germline gives CDR1 SEHNR, CDR2 FQNEAQ (reference sequence). This CDR3 is built from 14 residues. The CDR3 is CASSLAGTSYEQYF. The CDR3 DNA reads as TGTGCCAGCAGCCTAGCGGGAACTTCCTACGAGCAGTACTTC.

As for this clonotype: At one end the junction does not follow the germline gene, possibly because of a read error. The V call is TRBV2, the J call TRBJ2-5; D gene ambiguous. CDR1 SNHLY and CDR2 FYNNEI come from the germline V gene. This CDR3 region has 12 residues. CDR3 sequence (DNA): TGTGCCAGCAGTGAAGCGGGAAAGGGTCTGGACTTC. Translation: CASSEAGKGLDF.

This clonotype was picked up many times. The rearrangement links TRBV5-1 to TRBJ2-5; D possibly matches TRBD1 or TRBD2 (5 bases each). The CDR3 has 14 amino acids. CDR1 and CDR2 (germline): SGHRS, YFSETQ. Trimming shortened V by 5 bases and J by 5 bases, and 16 bases separated the two germline ends. CDR3 in amino acids: CASRAGTISETQYF. CDR3 coding DNA: TGCGCCAGCAGAGCCGGGACGATCTCCGAGACCCAGTACTTC.

The chain couples TRBV6-6 to TRBJ1-4; D call uncertain. The CDR3 loop spans 13 amino acids. From germline, CDR1 is MNHNY and CDR2 SVGAGI (reference sequence). V was clipped by 10 bases and J by 8 bases, with 17 bases between them. The CDR3 spells CAIRGDLREKLFF. The CDR3 bases are TGTGCCATCAGAGGAGACTTACGGGAAAAACTGTTTTTT.